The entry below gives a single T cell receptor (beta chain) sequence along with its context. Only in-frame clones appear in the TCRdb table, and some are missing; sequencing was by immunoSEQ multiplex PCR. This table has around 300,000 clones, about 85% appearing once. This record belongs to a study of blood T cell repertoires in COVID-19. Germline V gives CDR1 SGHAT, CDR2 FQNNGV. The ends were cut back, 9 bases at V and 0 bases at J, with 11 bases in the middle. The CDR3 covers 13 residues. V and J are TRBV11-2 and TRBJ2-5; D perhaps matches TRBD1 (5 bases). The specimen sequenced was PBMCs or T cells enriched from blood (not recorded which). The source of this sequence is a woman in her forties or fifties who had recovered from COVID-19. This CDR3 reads CASIQEYQETQYF. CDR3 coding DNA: TGTGCCAGTATACAGGAGTACCAAGAGACCCAGTACTTC.